The 9 T cell receptor beta chains below all came from one sample that was sequenced in a study of metastatic and nonmetastatic thyroid tumors. There were no patients who had received any treatment before thyroid surgery. TCRdb re-called the PCR reads via MiXCR. The table records approximately 70,000 clones, more than 3.5% of them present only once. What was sequenced was blood. Source of these receptors: a female donor with papillary thyroid cancer or a benign thyroid nodule (not recorded which). Some clones in this sample may be carry-over from other donors' samples.

In this sample, this clone turned up many times. This chain connects TRBV20-1 to TRBJ2-3; 9 nucleotides match TRBD1. The germline CDR1 and CDR2 sequences are DFQATT and SNEGSKA (reference sequence). V gave up 5 bases and J gave up 1 base; unmatched junction bases: 7. The CDR3 runs to 15 residues. The CDR3 nucleotides read TGCAGTGCTCTTGCCCGGGACAGGGGCACAGATACGCAGTATTTT. This codes for CSALARDRGTDTQYF.

The J gene is TRBJ2-3, the V gene TRBV20-1; D may be TRBD1 or TRBD2 (5 bases each). V lost 4 bases to trimming and J lost 3 bases, with 14 bases between them. The CDR3 loop spans 14 amino acids. Germline V gives CDR1 DFQATT, CDR2 SNEGSKA (reference sequence). The CDR3 DNA is TGCAGTGCTACCCTAGGGGACGGGACAGATACGCAGTATTTT. Translating it yields CSATLGDGTDTQYF.

There are a few counts of this clone. V gene TRBV5-8 combines with J gene TRBJ2-1; 7 nucleotides match TRBD2. This CDR3 is built from 16 residues. V shed 1 base, J shed 6 bases, and the junction held 10 bases outside the gene matches. CDR1 and CDR2 (germline): SGHTS, YDEGEE. CDR3 bases: TGTGCCAGCAGCTTGTTCGTGGGAGGGCCTTTCAATGAGCAGTTCTTC. Amino acids: CASSLFVGGPFNEQFF.

J is TRBJ1-1 and V is TRBV7-8, with D hard to call. Germline V lookup: CDR1 SGHVS, CDR2 FQNEAQ. V was pared by 3 bases and J by 1 base, with 6 bases between. The CDR3 runs 13 residues. DNA for the CDR3: TGTGCCAGCAGCTTGGAGGAGAACACTGAAGCTTTCTTT. Translation: CASSLEENTEAFF.

This clone has at least ten counts. The chain couples TRBV11-2 to TRBJ2-2; D unresolved. The V end lost 2 bases, the J end lost 15 bases, and 10 bases lay between the germline ends. CDR1 is SGHAT and CDR2 is FQNNGV in the germline V gene. This CDR3 has 11 residues. CDR3 in amino acids: CASSLTLTLFF. The CDR3 DNA reads TGTGCCAGCAGCTTAACCCTCACGTTGTTTTTT.

This clone has just a few counts. This specimen includes other DNA sequences encoding the same CDR3. V and J are TRBV28 and TRBJ2-1, with D possibly matching TRBD2 (6 bases). From germline, CDR1 is MDHEN and CDR2 SYDVKM. CDR3 size: 15 residues. V lost 7 bases, J lost 4 bases, and 17 bases lay in between. CDR3 sequence reads: CASTSASVSYNEQFF. The CDR3 nucleotides are TGTGCCAGCACATCGGCTAGCGTCTCATACAATGAGCAGTTCTTC.

This clone turned up a few times. The chain combines TRBV20-1 with TRBJ2-1; no clear D. The CDR3 runs 11 residues. The V and J ends lost 6 bases and 8 bases respectively, with 11 bases between them. Germline CDR1 DFQATT, CDR2 SNEGSKA (reference sequence). CDR3 DNA: TGCAGTGCGGGCTATCAAGATGAGCAGTTCTTC. Translation gives CSAGYQDEQFF.

This clone was counted a few times. J is TRBJ2-6 and V is TRBV7-3, with 7 bases that match TRBD1. V lost 5 bases to trimming and J lost 0 bases; unmatched junction nucleotides: 7. This CDR3 is built from 17 residues. Germline assignment: CDR1 SGHTA and CDR2 FQGTGA. As DNA, the CDR3 is TGTGCCAGCAGCAGGACAGGTTCTATCTCTGGGGCCAACGTCCTGACTTTC. Translation: CASSRTGSISGANVLTF. Variable domain in full (rest from reference TRBV7-3 and TRBJ2-6): GAGVSQTPSNKVTEKGKYVELRCDPISGHTALYWYRQSLGQGPEFLIYFQGTGAADDSGLPNDRFFAVRPEGSVSTLKIQRTERGDSAVYLCASSRTGSISGANVLTFGAGSRLTVL.

In this sample, this clone turned up many times. A much larger clone sits a single nucleotide away, making a read error possible. The CDR3 carries no conserved terminal phenylalanine or tryptophan, so it likely arises from a read error. The gene calls are TRBV5-1 and TRBJ2-7; D is ambiguous. Germline CDR1 is SGHRS and CDR2 is YFSETQ. Trimming removed 1 base at V and 3 bases at J, with 8 bases between. The CDR3 is made up of 13 amino acids. The CDR3 sequence is CASSLTSGYEQYL. The CDR3 DNA is TGCGCCAGCAGCTTGACGTCGGGCTACGAGCAGTACCTC.